The T cell receptor (beta chain) described here comes from a study of identical twins. The study, taken as a whole, reports: Donors were not followed over many years; analysis was cross-sectional. Model-predicted out-of-frame TCR alpha sharing fell below observed values in monozygotic twins. The abundant beta clonotypes from cord blood had fewer insertions, and memory repertoires had none of this. Partial confounding of zero-insertion analyses by invariant MAIT and iNKT cells was possible.

Of note for this clonotype: The antigen is unknown.

MiXCR, run by TCRdb on the 5' RACE reads, gives a single entry per CDR3 protein. In the table there are approximately 590,000 distinct CDR3 sequences, nearly 10% of which are singletons. V trimming: 6 bases; J trimming: 10 bases; junction bases outside the gene matches: 8. The germline gives CDR1 SEHNR, CDR2 FQNEAQ (reference sequence). CDR3 size: 13 residues. The same sample was also studied in work on yellow fever vaccine responses in identical twins.

This TCR derives from a woman aged 18-30 years in good health. The sample taken for sequencing was PBMCs. The chain couples TRBV7-9 to TRBJ2-1; 8 nucleotides match TRBD1. The CDR3 loop is CASRHAGGAEQFF. CDR3 DNA: TGTGCCAGCAGACATGCAGGGGGCGCAGAGCAGTTCTTC.